The 8 T cell receptor beta chains listed next were all sequenced from one sample in a study of T-cell memory formation after mild COVID-19. TCRdb passed the 5' RACE reads through MiXCR, listing each CDR3 protein once. The data contain 92,000 or so distinct CDR3 sequences, around 15% of them seen just once; the ten biggest clones take up about 43%. Sequencing input: PBMCs or a T cell subset sorted from them (not recorded which). These receptors were collected from a man between 18 and 29 years old who had mild COVID-19 (a few samples of this study predate the infection). Cell type and time point are not known.

V gene TRBV29-1 combines with J gene TRBJ2-1; the D gene is possibly TRBD2 (6 bases). Trimming cost V 7 bases and J 9 bases, with 13 bases left between them. Germline CDR1 is SQVTM and CDR2 is ANQGSEA. CDR3 length equals 11 residues. The CDR3 nucleotides read TGCAGCGCCGAGGACTATGGTGAGCAGTTCTTC. This encodes CSAEDYGEQFF.

This chain links TRBV4-1 with TRBJ1-1, with D maybe TRBD1 (5 bases). Germline CDR1 is MGHRA and CDR2 is YSYEKL. Trimming left V 0 bases short and J 8 bases short, with 13 bases between. The CDR3 spans 14 residues. Here the CDR3 DNA reads TGCGCCAGCAGCCAAGATTCTTCAGGGTTCGAAGCTTTCTTT. This codes for CASSQDSSGFEAFF.

V is TRBV9 and J is TRBJ2-1; D gene ambiguous. The CDR3 spans 13 residues. V was pared by 2 bases and J by 9 bases, with 12 bases between. CDR1 is SGDLS and CDR2 is YYNGEE in the germline V gene. CDR3 sequence: CASSVGGVVEQFF. The CDR3 DNA is TGTGCCAGCAGCGTTGGTGGGGTTGTTGAGCAGTTCTTC. The whole variable domain, remainder taken from reference TRBV9 and TRBJ2-1, is DSGVTQTPKHLITATGQRVTLRCSPRSGDLSVYWYQQSLDQGLQFLIQYYNGEERAKGNILERFSAQQFPDLHSELNLSSLELGDSALYFCASSVGGVVEQFFGPGTRLTVL.

This clonotype was detected only a few times. This chain joins TRBV29-1 and TRBJ2-3, with 14 bases identical to TRBD2. Germline trimming cut 3 bases from V and 1 base from J; bases unmatched to any gene: 9. Germline assignment: CDR1 SQVTM and CDR2 ANQGSEA. This CDR3 comprises 18 residues. Here the CDR3 reads CSVESPGLAGARTDTQYF. The CDR3, as DNA: TGCAGCGTTGAGTCACCGGGACTAGCGGGGGCCCGCACAGATACGCAGTATTTT.

This clonotype was found a few times. The V call is TRBV20-1, the J call TRBJ2-5; D might be TRBD1 or TRBD2, each matching 5 bases. CDR1 is DFQATT and CDR2 is SNEGSKA in the germline V gene (reference sequence). The V end was cut by 0 bases, the J end by 0 bases, with 11 bases between. This CDR3 contains 15 residues. The CDR3 DNA follows: TGCAGTGCTAGAGATCGAGGGGTCTACCAAGAGACCCAGTACTTC. The encoded protein is CSARDRGVYQETQYF.

The J gene is TRBJ2-7, the V gene TRBV18; D remains unclear. The V gene's germline CDR1 is KGHSH and CDR2 LQKENI. CDR3 length: 14 amino acids. Trimming took 3 bases from V and 4 from J, leaving 13 bases between them. CDR3 sequence: CASSPGSEEYEQYF. The CDR3 coding sequence is TGTGCCAGCTCACCCGGGTCAGAGGAATACGAGCAGTACTTC.

The sample holds a few counts of this clonotype. This sequence joins TRBV4-3 and TRBJ1-3; unclear D gene. The ends were cut back, 0 bases at V and 4 bases at J, with 7 bases in the middle. The CDR3 has 14 amino acids. Germline assignment: CDR1 LGHNA and CDR2 YSLEER. In DNA form, the CDR3 reads TGCGCCAGCAGCCAAGATGGTCTCGGAAACACCATATATTTT. Its protein is CASSQDGLGNTIYF.

This clonotype was seen a few times. The chain has TRBV25-1 and TRBJ2-7; D is perhaps TRBD1 (7 bases). Germline CDR1 is MGHDK and CDR2 is SYGVNS. This CDR3 is 12 amino acids long. The V gene lost 9 bases and the J gene lost 7 bases, with 16 bases spanning the gap. In nucleotides, the CDR3 is TGTGCCAGTGATACAGGGGCGGGGGAGCAGTACTTC. This translates into CASDTGAGEQYF.